Below, 9 T cell receptor beta chains from the same sample are listed, as sequenced in a study of blood T cell repertoires in COVID-19. The data were produced by immunoSEQ multiplex PCR, yet TCRdb's version contains in-frame clones alone and is incomplete. The top ten clones hold about 7.5% of a sample with about 140,000 clones, about 86% of them seen once. What was sequenced was peripheral blood. Every receptor here comes from a human donor in a cohort sampled during active COVID-19.

The V gene is TRBV6-5, the J gene TRBJ2-7, with 7 bases identical to TRBD1. The CDR3 sequence is 12 residues long. Germline V gene sequence: CDR1 MNHEY, CDR2 SVGAGI. The V segment lost 7 bases and the J segment 4 bases; nucleotides outside the gene matches: 4. The CDR3 sequence is CASKGAVYEQYF. CDR3 coding DNA: TGTGCCAGCAAGGGGGCAGTTTACGAGCAGTACTTC.

The chain has TRBV7-2 and TRBJ2-2, with 12 bases aligning to TRBD2. V lost 1 base, J lost 4 bases, and 7 bases stayed unmatched. Per the germline V gene, CDR1 is SGHTA and CDR2 is FQGNSA. This CDR3 is built from 18 residues. The CDR3 region is CASSLDASGRGSTGELFF. For the CDR3, the DNA is TGTGCCAGCAGCTTAGACGCTAGCGGGAGGGGTAGCACCGGGGAGCTGTTTTTT.

The V call is TRBV2, the J call TRBJ2-6; D call uncertain. Between the trimmed V and J ends, which lost 4 bases and 1 base, there was a span of 5 bases. The CDR3 totals 14 residues. Per the germline V gene, CDR1 is SNHLY and CDR2 is FYNNEI. CDR3 DNA: TGTGCCAGCAGTGGACAATCTGGGGCCAACGTCCTGACTTTC. It yields the protein CASSGQSGANVLTF.

The chain employs TRBV4-2 and TRBJ1-6; D gene unclear. Trimming stripped 0 bases from V and 7 bases from J, with 10 bases between. The germline V gene has CDR1 LGHNA and CDR2 YNFKEQ. The CDR3 covers 15 residues. The CDR3 spells CASSQDTKANSPLHF. The CDR3 DNA sequence: TGTGCCAGCAGCCAAGATACTAAAGCCAATTCACCCCTCCACTTT.

J is TRBJ2-5 and V is TRBV28; D might be TRBD1 (6 bases). The CDR3 is 14 amino acids. Trimming pared 5 bases from V and 10 bases from J, leaving 20 bases between. Germline V gives CDR1 MDHEN, CDR2 SYDVKM. The CDR3 sequence is CASSPRDRKGGQYF. The CDR3 region has the DNA TGTGCCAGCAGTCCTCGGGACCGCAAAGGGGGCCAGTACTTC.

J is TRBJ2-3 and V is TRBV7-9, with 9 bases aligning to TRBD1. Per germline, CDR1 SEHNR and CDR2 FQNEAQ (reference sequence). Trimming removed 8 bases from V and 2 bases from J; junction bases left unmatched: 11. This CDR3 region has 16 residues. The CDR3 DNA reads TGTGCCAGCGCAGAGCTGGGACAGGGTATCACAGATACGCAGTATTTT. Its protein is CASAELGQGITDTQYF.

This clone showed up just once. The chain couples TRBV19 to TRBJ1-4; D remains unclear. The CDR3 length is 13 residues. Trimming left V 4 bases short and J 6 bases short, with 9 bases between. Germline V lookup: CDR1 LNHDA, CDR2 SQIVND (reference sequence). For the CDR3, the DNA is TGTGCCAGTAGTACAGGCTACCATGAAAAACTGTTTTTT. Protein: CASSTGYHEKLFF.

This chain joins TRBV16 and TRBJ2-7; D might be TRBD2 (6 bases). The ends were cut back, 2 bases at V and 6 bases at J, with 17 bases in the middle. Looked up from germline, CDR1 is KGHSY and CDR2 is FQNENV. This CDR3 has 15 amino acids. The CDR3 reads CASSQGPGGTGEQYF. The CDR3, as DNA: TGTGCCAGCAGCCAAGGCCCCGGCGGGACGGGCGAGCAGTACTTC.

This chain links TRBV9 with TRBJ2-1; maybe TRBD2 (6 bases). The CDR3 contains 14 residues. Germline V gives CDR1 SGDLS, CDR2 YYNGEE. V lost 2 bases, J lost 7 bases, and 13 bases lay in between. The DNA of the CDR3 is TGTGCCAGCAGCGTTTTGATCCGGGGGAATGAGCAGTTCTTC. Protein: CASSVLIRGNEQFF.